This TCR beta chain was profiled in a study of T cell clonality in common variable immunodeficiency. Notes on the study in general: Reportedly, TCR beta sequences from common variable immunodeficiency showed fewer deletions and N-nucleotide insertions. Repertoire-complication correlations in CVID were limited by patient heterogeneity. TCRbeta clonality was increased in CVID versus healthy controls.

Only in-frame clones appear in the TCRdb table, and some are missing; sequencing was by immunoSEQ multiplex PCR. The sample gives some 26,000 clones, none seen only once, and the top ten clones hold 3.5% to 4.5%. For this clone: Its antigen is unknown.

The sequence was obtained from a human donor with common variable immunodeficiency. The sequenced sample consisted of peripheral blood mononuclear cells.

This chain's CDR3 is CASSTEPGQAPYEQYF. The DNA read from the CDR3 is TGTGCCAGCAGCACGGAGCCGGGACAGGCGCCATACGAG. The J gene is TRBJ2-7, the V gene TRBV5-4; 8 nucleotides match TRBD1. The sequence runs out 3 residues before the end of the CDR3; the remainder is reconstructed from the germline J gene. The V segment lost 4 bases and the J segment 4 bases; nucleotides outside the gene matches: 13. CDR1 and CDR2 (germline): SGHNT, YYREEE (reference sequence). The CDR3 consists of 16 residues. Using reference TRBV5-4 and TRBJ2-7 for the parts outside the CDR3, the full variable domain is ETGVTQSPTHLIKTRGQQVTLRCSSQSGHNTVSWYQQALGQGPQFIFQYYREEENGRGNFPPRFSGLQFPNYSSELNVNALELDDSALYLCASSTEPGQAPYEQYFGPGTRLTVT.